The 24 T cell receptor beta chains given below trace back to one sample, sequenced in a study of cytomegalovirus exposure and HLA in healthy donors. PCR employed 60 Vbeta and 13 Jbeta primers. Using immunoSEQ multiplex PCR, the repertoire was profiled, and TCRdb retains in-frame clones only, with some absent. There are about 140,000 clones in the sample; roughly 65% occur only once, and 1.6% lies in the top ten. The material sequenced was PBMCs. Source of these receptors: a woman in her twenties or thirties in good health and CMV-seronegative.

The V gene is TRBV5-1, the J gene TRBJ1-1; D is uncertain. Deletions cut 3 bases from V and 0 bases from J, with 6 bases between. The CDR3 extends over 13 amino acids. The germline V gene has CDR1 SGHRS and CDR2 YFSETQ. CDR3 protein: CASSSPVNTEAFF. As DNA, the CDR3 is TGCGCCAGCAGCTCCCCGGTGAACACTGAAGCTTTCTTT.

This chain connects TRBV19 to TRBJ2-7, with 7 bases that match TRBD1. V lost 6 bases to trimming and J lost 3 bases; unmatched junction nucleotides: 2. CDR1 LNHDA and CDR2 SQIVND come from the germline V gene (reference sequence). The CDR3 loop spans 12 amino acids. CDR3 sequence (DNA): TGTGCCAGTAGCCGGGACAGCTACGAGCAGTACGTC. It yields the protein CASSRDSYEQYV.

The CDR3, as DNA: TGCGCCAGCAGCTACGAGGGAGGGGATACGCAGTATTTT. Protein product: CASSYEGGDTQYF. The chain employs TRBV5-1 and TRBJ2-3, with 7 bases aligning to TRBD2. This CDR3 region has 13 residues. Per germline, CDR1 SGHRS and CDR2 YFSETQ. J was trimmed by 6 bases and V by 3 bases; bases with no gene match: 4.

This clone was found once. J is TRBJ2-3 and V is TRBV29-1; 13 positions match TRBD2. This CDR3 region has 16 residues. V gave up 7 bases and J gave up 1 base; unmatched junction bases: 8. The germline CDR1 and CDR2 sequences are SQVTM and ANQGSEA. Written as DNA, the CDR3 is TGCAGCGGAACCGGGACTAGCGGGGTGGGCACAGATACGCAGTATTTT. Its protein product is CSGTGTSGVGTDTQYF.

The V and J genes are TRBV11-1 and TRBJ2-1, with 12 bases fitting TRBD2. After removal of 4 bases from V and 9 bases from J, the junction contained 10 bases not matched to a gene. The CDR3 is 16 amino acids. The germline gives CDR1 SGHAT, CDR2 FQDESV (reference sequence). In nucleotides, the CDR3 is TGTGCCAGCAGCTCCGCGGGACTAGCGGGTGTAGGTGAGCAGTTCTTC. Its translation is CASSSAGLAGVGEQFF. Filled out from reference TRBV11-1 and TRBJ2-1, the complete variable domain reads EAEVAQSPRYKITEKSQAVAFWCDPISGHATLYWYRQILGQGPELLVQFQDESVVDDSQLPKDRFSAERLKGVDSTLKIQPAELGDSAMYLCASSSAGLAGVGEQFFGPGTRLTVL.

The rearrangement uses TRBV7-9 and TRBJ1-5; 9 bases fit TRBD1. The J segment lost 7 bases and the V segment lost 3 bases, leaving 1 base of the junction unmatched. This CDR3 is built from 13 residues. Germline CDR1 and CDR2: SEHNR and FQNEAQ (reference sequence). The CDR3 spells CASSLTGGQPQHF. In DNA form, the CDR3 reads TGTGCCAGCAGCTTGACAGGGGGGCAGCCCCAGCATTTT.

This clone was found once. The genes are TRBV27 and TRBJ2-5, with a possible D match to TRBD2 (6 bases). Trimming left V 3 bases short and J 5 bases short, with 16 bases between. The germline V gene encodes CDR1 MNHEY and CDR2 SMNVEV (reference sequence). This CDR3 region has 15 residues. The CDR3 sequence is CASSFFASSVETQYF. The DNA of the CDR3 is TGTGCCAGCAGTTTTTTCGCTTCTAGCGTGGAGACCCAGTACTTC.

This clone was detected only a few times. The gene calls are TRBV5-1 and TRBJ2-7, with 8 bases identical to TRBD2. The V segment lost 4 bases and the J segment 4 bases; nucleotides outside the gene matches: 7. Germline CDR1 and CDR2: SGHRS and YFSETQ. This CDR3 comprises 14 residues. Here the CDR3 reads CASSTGTSLYEQYF. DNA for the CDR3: TGCGCCAGCAGCACCGGGACTAGTTTATACGAGCAGTACTTC.

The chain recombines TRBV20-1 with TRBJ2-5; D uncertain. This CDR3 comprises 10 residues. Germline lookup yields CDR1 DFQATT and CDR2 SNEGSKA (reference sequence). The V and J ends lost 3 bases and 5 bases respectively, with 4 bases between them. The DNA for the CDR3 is TGCAGTGCTAGTAGTGAGACCCAGTACTTC. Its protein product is CSASSETQYF.

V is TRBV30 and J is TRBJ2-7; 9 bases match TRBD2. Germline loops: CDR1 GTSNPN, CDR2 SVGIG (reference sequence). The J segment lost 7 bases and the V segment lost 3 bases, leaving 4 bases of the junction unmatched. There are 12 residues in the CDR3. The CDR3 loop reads CAWRSLAGEQYF. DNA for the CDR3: TGTGCCTGGAGAAGCCTAGCGGGGGAGCAGTACTTC.

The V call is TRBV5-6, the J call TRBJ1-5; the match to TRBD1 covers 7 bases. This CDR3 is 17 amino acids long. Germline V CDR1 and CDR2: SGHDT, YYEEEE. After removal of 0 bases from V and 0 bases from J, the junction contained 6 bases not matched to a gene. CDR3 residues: CASSLGGRGDSNQPQHF. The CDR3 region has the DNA TGTGCCAGCAGCTTGGGGGGCAGGGGGGATAGCAATCAGCCCCAGCATTTT.

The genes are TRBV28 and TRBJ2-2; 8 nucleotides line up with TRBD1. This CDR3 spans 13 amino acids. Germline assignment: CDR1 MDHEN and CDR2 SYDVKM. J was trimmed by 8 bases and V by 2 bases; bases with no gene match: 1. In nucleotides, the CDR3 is TGTGCCAGCAGTTTACAGGGGGCGGGGGAGCTGTTTTTT. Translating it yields CASSLQGAGELFF.

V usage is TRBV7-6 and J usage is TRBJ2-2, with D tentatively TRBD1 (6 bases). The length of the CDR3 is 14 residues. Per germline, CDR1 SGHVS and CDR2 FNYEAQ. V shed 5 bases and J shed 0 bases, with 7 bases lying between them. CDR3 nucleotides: TGTGCCAGCAGCCGGACAGCGAACACCGGGGAGCTGTTTTTT. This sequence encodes CASSRTANTGELFF.

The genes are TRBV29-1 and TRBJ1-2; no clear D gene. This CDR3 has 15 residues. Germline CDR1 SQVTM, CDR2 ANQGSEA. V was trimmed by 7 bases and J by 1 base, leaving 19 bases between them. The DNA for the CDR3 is TGCAGCGCGGTACACAAGGACTTCTATAACTATGGCTACACCTTC. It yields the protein CSAVHKDFYNYGYTF.

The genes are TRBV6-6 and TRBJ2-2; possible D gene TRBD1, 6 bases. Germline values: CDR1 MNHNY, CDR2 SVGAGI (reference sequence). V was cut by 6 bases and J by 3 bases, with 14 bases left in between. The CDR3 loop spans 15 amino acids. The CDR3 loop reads CASRGAGRDTGELFF. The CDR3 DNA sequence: TGTGCCAGCAGGGGGGCAGGGAGAGACACCGGGGAGCTGTTTTTT.

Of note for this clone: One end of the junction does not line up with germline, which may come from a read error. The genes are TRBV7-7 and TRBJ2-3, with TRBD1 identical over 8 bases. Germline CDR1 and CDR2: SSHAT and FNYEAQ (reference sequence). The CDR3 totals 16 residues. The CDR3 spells CASSQGTGTSTDTQYF. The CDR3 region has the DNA TGTGCTAGCAGCCAGGGGACAGGTACTAGCACAGATACGCAGTATTTT.

In DNA, the CDR3 is TGTGCCAGCAGCGGCAGGGGCCTCCCCGGCTACACCTTC. As protein: CASSGRGLPGYTF. The chain employs TRBV7-2 and TRBJ1-2; a possible D gene is TRBD1 (6 bases). Germline V gives CDR1 SGHTA, CDR2 FQGNSA. The CDR3 totals 13 residues. The V and J ends lost 5 bases and 8 bases respectively, with 15 bases between them.

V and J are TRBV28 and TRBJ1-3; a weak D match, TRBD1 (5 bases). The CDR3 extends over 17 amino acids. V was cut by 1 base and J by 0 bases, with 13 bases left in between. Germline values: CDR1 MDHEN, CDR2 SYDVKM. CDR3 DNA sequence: TGTGCCAGCAGTTTATTAGGGGACTCCCGCTCTGGAAACACCATATATTTT. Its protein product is CASSLLGDSRSGNTIYF.

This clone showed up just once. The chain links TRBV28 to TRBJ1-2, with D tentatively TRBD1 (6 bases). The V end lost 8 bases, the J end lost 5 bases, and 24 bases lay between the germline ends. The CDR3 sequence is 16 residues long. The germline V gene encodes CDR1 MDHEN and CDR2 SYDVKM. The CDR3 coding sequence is TGTGCCAGCGGTACCCCCATGTATAGCAGGGGTTATGGCTACACCTTC. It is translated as CASGTPMYSRGYGYTF.

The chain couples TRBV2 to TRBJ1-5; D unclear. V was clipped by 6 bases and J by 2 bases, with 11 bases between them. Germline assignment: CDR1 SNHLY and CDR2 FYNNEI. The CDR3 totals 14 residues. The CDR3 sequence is CASSNGLGNQPQHF. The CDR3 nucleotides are TGTGCCAGCAGCAACGGACTGGGCAATCAGCCCCAGCATTTT.

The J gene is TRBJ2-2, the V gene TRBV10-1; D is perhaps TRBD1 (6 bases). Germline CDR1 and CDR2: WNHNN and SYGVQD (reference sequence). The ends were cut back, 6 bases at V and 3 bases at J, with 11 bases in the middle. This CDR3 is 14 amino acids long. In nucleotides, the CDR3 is TGCGCCAGCAGCCGGGACATAGACACCGGGGAGCTGTTTTTT. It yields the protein CASSRDIDTGELFF.

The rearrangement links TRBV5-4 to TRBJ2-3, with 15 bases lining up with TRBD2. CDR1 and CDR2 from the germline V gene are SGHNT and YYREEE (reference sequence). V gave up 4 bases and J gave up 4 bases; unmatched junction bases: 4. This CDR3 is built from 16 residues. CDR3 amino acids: CASSLGLAGGADTQYF. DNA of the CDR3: TGTGCCAGCAGCCTGGGACTAGCGGGGGGCGCAGATACGCAGTATTTT.

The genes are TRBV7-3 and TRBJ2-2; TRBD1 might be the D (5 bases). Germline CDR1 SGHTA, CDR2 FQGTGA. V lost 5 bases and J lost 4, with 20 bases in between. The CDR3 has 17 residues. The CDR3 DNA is TGTGCCAGCAGCCCCAACCGTGAAGGGGTGACCACCGGGGAGCTGTTTTTT. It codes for CASSPNREGVTTGELFF.

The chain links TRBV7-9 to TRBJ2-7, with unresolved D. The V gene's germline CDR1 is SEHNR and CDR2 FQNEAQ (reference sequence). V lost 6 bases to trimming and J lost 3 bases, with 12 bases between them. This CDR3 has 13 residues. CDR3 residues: CASSEVAFYEQYF. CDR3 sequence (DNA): TGTGCCAGCAGTGAGGTCGCCTTCTACGAGCAGTACTTC.